The clone carrying this TCR beta chain occurred many times. The sample belongs to a study of T cell repertoires in cytomegalovirus infection. TCRdb re-called the reads through MiXCR, storing one row per CDR3 protein. The table includes approximately 500,000 distinct CDR3 sequences, approximately 10% detected once. Germline CDR1 and CDR2: MDHEN and SYDVKM. V lost 7 bases, J lost 1 base, and 21 bases stayed unmatched. The CDR3 has 19 residues. What was sequenced was PBMCs. The origin of this receptor is a human donor in good health (CMV status not recorded). Some clones in this sample may be carry-over from other donors' samples. V gene TRBV28 combines with J gene TRBJ2-7; 8 bases match TRBD2. The DNA of the CDR3 is TGTGCCAGCATCCACGGGGGGGCAGAAAGTATACGCGATTCCTACGAGCAGTACTTC. This encodes CASIHGGAESIRDSYEQYF.